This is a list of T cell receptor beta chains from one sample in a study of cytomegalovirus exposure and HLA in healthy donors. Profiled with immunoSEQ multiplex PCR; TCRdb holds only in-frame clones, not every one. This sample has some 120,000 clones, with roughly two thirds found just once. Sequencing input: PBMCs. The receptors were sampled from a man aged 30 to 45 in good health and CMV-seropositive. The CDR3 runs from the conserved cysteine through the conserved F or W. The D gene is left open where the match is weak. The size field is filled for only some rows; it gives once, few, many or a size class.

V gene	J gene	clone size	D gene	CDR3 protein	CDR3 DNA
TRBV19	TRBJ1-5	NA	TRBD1	CASSINRGLGQPQHF	TGTGCCAGTAGTATAAACAGGGGGCTGGGTCAGCCCCAGCATTTT
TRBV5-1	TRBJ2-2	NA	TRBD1	CASSLQGITGELFF	TGCGCCAGCAGCTTACAGGGGATCACCGGGGAGCTGTTTTTT
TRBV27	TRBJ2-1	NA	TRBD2	CASSLLAGVNEQFF	TGTGCCAGCAGTTTACTAGCGGGAGTCAATGAGCAGTTCTTC
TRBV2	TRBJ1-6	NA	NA	CASSEALGGGGSPLHF	TGTGCCAGCAGTGAAGCGCTTGGGGGAGGTGGGTCACCCCTCCACTTT
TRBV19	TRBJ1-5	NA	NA	CASSGTGAPPKPQHF	TGTGCCAGTAGTGGTACAGGCGCTCCCCCTAAGCCCCAGCATTTT
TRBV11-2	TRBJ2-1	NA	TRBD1	CASSLPGTGGNEQFF	TGTGCCAGCAGCCTCCCCGGGACAGGGGGCAATGAGCAGTTCTTC
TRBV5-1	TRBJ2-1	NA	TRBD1	CASSLEGATEQFF	TGCGCCAGCAGCTTGGAGGGGGCCACTGAGCAGTTCTTC
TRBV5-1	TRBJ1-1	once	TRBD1	CASSFQGAGTEAFF	TGCGCCAGCAGCTTCCAGGGGGCCGGCACTGAAGCTTTCTTT
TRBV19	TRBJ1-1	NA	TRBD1	CASSRDRSRTEAFF	TGTGCCAGTAGTAGGGACAGGAGTAGGACTGAAGCTTTCTTT
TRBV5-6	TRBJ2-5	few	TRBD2	CASSLRGGQETQYF	TGTGCCAGCAGCTTGCGGGGGGGTCAGGAGACCCAGTACTTC
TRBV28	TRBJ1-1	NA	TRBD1	CAISSLVNRGTEAFF	TGTGCCATTTCTAGTCTTGTGAACAGGGGCACTGAAGCTTTCTTT
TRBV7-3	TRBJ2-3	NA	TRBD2	CASSALAPGLALTDTQYF	TGTGCCAGCAGCGCTCTAGCACCGGGACTAGCGTTAACAGATACGCAGTATTTT
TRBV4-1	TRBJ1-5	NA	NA	CASSQAGNQPQHF	TGCGCCAGCAGCCAAGCGGGGAATCAGCCCCAGCATTTT
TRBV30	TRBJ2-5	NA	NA	CAWSRRGSFGETQYF	TGTGCCTGGAGTCGCCGGGGGTCCTTTGGAGAGACCCAGTACTTC
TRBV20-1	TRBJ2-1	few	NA	CSASEDNEQFF	TGCAGTGCTAGTGAGGACAATGAGCAGTTCTTC
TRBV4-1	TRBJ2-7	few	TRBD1	CASSQDRGDSSYEQYF	TGCGCCAGCAGCCAAGATCGAGGGGACAGCTCCTACGAGCAGTACTTC
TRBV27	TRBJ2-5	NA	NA	CASSPMRAQETQYF	TGTGCCAGCAGTCCCATGCGGGCCCAAGAGACCCAGTACTTC
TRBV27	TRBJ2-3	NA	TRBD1	CASSRLTTGQGYTDTQYF	TGTGCCAGCAGTCGATTAACAACGGGACAGGGGTACACAGATACGCAGTATTTT
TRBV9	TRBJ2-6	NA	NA	CASSVRASGANVLTF	TGTGCCAGCAGCGTGAGGGCATCTGGGGCCAACGTCCTGACTTTC
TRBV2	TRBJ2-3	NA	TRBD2	CASSEALRIAGDTDTQYF	TGTGCCAGCAGTGAAGCGCTTCGGATAGCGGGAGATACAGATACGCAGTATTTT
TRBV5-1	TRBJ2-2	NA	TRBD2	CASYPTSGETYTGELFF	TGCGCCAGCTACCCGACTAGCGGGGAGACCTACACCGGGGAGCTGTTTTTT
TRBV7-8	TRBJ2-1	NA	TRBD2	CASSMSLAGGYNEQFF	TGTGCCAGCAGCATGTCACTAGCGGGAGGGTACAATGAGCAGTTCTTC
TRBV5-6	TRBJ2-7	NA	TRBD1	CASSPAGQVSYEQYF	TGTGCCAGCAGCCCGGCCGGACAGGTCTCCTACGAGCAGTACTTC
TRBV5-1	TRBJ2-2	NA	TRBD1	CASRLTTGVHNGELFF	TGCGCCAGCAGGCTAACAACAGGGGTCCACAACGGGGAGCTGTTTTTT
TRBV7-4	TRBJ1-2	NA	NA	CASSPVSGYTF	TGTGCCAGCAGCCCAGTTTCAGGCTACACCTTC
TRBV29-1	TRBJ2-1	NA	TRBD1	CSASGTGFSSYNEQFF	TGCAGCGCCTCGGGGACAGGGTTTTCCTCCTACAATGAGCAGTTCTTC
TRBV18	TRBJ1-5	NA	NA	CASSPERVQPQHF	TGTGCCAGCTCACCGGAGAGGGTTCAGCCCCAGCATTTT
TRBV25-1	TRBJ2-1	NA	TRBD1	CASRTGFSYNEQFF	TGTGCCAGCAGGACAGGGTTTTCCTACAATGAGCAGTTCTTC
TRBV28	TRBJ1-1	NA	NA	CASSLFNRMNTEAFF	TGTGCCAGCAGTTTATTCAACAGAATGAACACTGAAGCTTTCTTT
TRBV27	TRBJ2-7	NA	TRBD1	CASSLSGTVFHEQYF	TGTGCCAGCAGTTTATCCGGGACAGTGTTCCACGAGCAGTACTTC
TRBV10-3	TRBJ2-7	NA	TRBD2	CAISESSTSAFTYEQYF	TGTGCCATCAGTGAGTCCTCGACTAGCGCGTTTACCTACGAGCAGTACTTC
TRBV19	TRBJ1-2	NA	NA	CASSPRRDSYGYTF	TGTGCCAGTAGTCCCCGAAGGGACTCCTATGGCTACACCTTC
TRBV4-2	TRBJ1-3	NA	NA	CASSQEVGLRNTIYF	TGTGCCAGCAGCCAAGAGGTGGGACTTAGAAACACCATATATTTT
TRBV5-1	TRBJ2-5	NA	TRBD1	CASSSDRGLTQYF	TGCGCCAGCAGCTCGGACAGGGGCCTGACCCAGTACTTC
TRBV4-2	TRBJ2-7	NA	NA	CASSQTPGESSYEQYF	TGTGCCAGCAGCCAAACCCCCGGGGAAAGCTCCTACGAGCAGTACTTC
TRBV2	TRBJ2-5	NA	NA	CASSGPDPEGETQYF	TGTGCCAGCAGTGGCCCGGATCCGGAGGGGGAGACCCAGTACTTC